This TCR beta chain was retrieved from a study of T cells in Graves' hyperthyroidism and ophthalmopathy. Turning to the study itself: The blood sample was taken at first diagnosis, before treatment began.

The CDR3 length is 13 residues. Germline V gives CDR1 MNHEY, CDR2 SMNVEV (reference sequence). Trimming shortened V by 2 bases and J by 6 bases, and 8 bases separated the two germline ends. Template material for amplifying TCR beta CDR3 regions consisted of RNA transcripts. In the first-round RT-PCR of the TCR CDR3, the HTBI primer set was used. TCRdb reprocessed the multiplex PCR reads via MiXCR and lists one record per CDR3 protein. The sample records tens of thousands of distinct CDR3 sequences, less than 50% being singletons. Patients with uncontrolled infections, other autoimmune diseases, pregnancy or lactation were excluded. Clinical symptoms, serum thyroxine, TRAb, thyroid ultrasound and orbital computed tomography informed diagnoses.

The receptor was derived from a woman between 45 and 60 years old with Graves' ophthalmopathy. The sequenced sample was blood. The rearrangement uses TRBV27 and TRBJ2-1; tentatively, D is TRBD1 (6 bases). In DNA form, the CDR3 reads TGTGCCAGCAGTTTAAGGGGGTTCAATGAGCAGTTCTTC. Encoded protein: CASSLRGFNEQFF.